Listed below are T cell receptor beta chains from one sample, sequenced in a study of OX40 agonist ivuxolimab in advanced cancers. Method: immunoSEQ multiplex PCR; TCRdb's copy keeps in-frame clones and lacks some. This table has roughly 76,000 clones, approximately 82% appearing once. The sequences come from CD4+ or CD8+ T cells sorted from blood, collected in a trial of the OX40 agonist ivuxolimab. Receptor source: an adult with an advanced solid tumor such as melanoma, head and neck, liver or kidney cancer. Each CDR3 is given with its conserved first and last residue. The D gene is left open where the match is weak. A row's size may be missing; if present it is once, few, many or a size class.

V	J	D	size	DNA	CDR3
TRBV6-1	TRBJ2-7	-	-	TGTGCCAGCAGTGACCCGGGCCCGAAGGAGCAGTACTTC	CASSDPGPKEQYF
TRBV7-8	TRBJ2-3	-	-	TGTGCCAGCAGCCCCAGGGGTAGAACAGATACGCAGTATTTT	CASSPRGRTDTQYF
TRBV6-5	TRBJ1-2	TRBD1	-	TGTGCCAGCAGTTATTCGGACAGGGGCTATGGCTACACCTTC	CASSYSDRGYGYTF
TRBV4-3	TRBJ1-2	TRBD1	once	TGCGCCAGCAGCCAAGATTCGGGCAGGGGGATCGGCTACACCTTC	CASSQDSGRGIGYTF
TRBV7-3	TRBJ1-1	-	once	TGTGCCAGCAGCTTGGACGGTGGCACTGAAGCTTTCTTT	CASSLDGGTEAFF
TRBV9	TRBJ1-2	-	once	TGTGCCAGCGGTGAGGGCAGGGACTACACCTTC	CASGEGRDYTF
TRBV2	TRBJ1-2	-	-	TGTGCCAGCAGGCCGGAGGAGGGAGGTAACTATGGCTACACCTTC	CASRPEEGGNYGYTF
TRBV9	TRBJ1-1	TRBD1	once	TGTGCCAGCGCGAAGGTTGGGACCGGGACAGGGGGCCGTGGGACTGAAGCTTTCTTT	CASAKVGTGTGGRGTEAFF
TRBV28	TRBJ1-1	-	-	TGTGCCAGCAGTTTAGGGGGCCGGGTTAACACTGAAGCTTTCTTT	CASSLGGRVNTEAFF
TRBV11-2	TRBJ2-5	-	-	TGTGCCAGCAGCTTAGGAGAGGGCTATCCCCAAGAGACCCAGTACTTC	CASSLGEGYPQETQYF
TRBV4-1	TRBJ2-2	-	many	TGCGCCAGCAGCCAAGATCCGTCGTCGGACGCGAACACCGGGGAGCTGTTTTTT	CASSQDPSSDANTGELFF
TRBV7-8	TRBJ1-1	-	few	TGTGCCAGCAGCAAAGACGTTGCCAGAGTTCCCACTGAAGCTTTCTTT	CASSKDVARVPTEAFF
TRBV7-2	TRBJ1-4	TRBD1	-	TGTGCCAGCAGCTTACAGGGGGGGAATGAAAAACTGTTTTTT	CASSLQGGNEKLFF
TRBV2	TRBJ1-2	-	once	TGTGCCAGCAGTGGCTGGACCGACTACACCTTC	CASSGWTDYTF
TRBV5-5	TRBJ2-7	-	-	TGTGCCAGCAGCTTGTATGTGGTCTCCGACGAGCAGTACTTC	CASSLYVVSDEQYF
TRBV29-1	TRBJ1-2	TRBD1	-	TGCAGCGTCTCCATGATGGGACAGGGGGCCTATGGCTACACCTTC	CSVSMMGQGAYGYTF
TRBV14	TRBJ2-7	TRBD1	-	TGTGCCAGCAGCCTCTCAGGGGGAGACTACGAGCAGTACTTC	CASSLSGGDYEQYF
TRBV12-5	TRBJ2-3	-	-	TGTGCTAGTGGCCCCGGCGCTACCCTTGGGGGGCAGTATTTT	CASGPGATLGGQYF
TRBV15	TRBJ1-4	TRBD1	-	TGTGCCACCAGCAGAGGGACAGGGCAGCGTAGAATTGAAAAACTGTTTTTT	CATSRGTGQRRIEKLFF
TRBV7-3	TRBJ2-6	-	-	TGTGCCAGCAGCTTTACATCAGGGTTAGGGGCCAACGTCCTGACTTTC	CASSFTSGLGANVLTF
TRBV6-5	TRBJ1-5	-	once	TGTGCCAGCAGTTACGCAGCGGGATCTGGTCAGCCCCAGCATTTT	CASSYAAGSGQPQHF
TRBV19	TRBJ1-1	-	-	TGTGCCAGTAGTATCTATGGCACTGAAGCTTTCTTT	CASSIYGTEAFF
TRBV7-9	TRBJ2-1	-	-	TGTGCCAGCAGCTTAAGAGGGGGGACCTACAATGAGCAGTTCTTC	CASSLRGGTYNEQFF
TRBV11-2	TRBJ2-7	-	-	TGTGCCAGCAGCTTGCTGGACAACCCGTCTGGGGAGCAGTACTTC	CASSLLDNPSGEQYF
TRBV12-1	TRBJ2-5	-	-	TGTGCCAGCAGCTTTGTTCGGGAGGGCGGCGAGACCCAGTACTTC	CASSFVREGGETQYF
TRBV7-9	TRBJ1-2	-	few	TGTGCCAGCAGCAAGACAGAGAACTATGGCTACACCTTC	CASSKTENYGYTF
TRBV6-5	TRBJ1-3	-	once	TGTGCCAGCAGTAGAGCTCTCTCCTCTGGAAACACCATATATTTT	CASSRALSSGNTIYF
TRBV6-4	TRBJ2-1	-	once	TGTGCCAGCAGTCAACTACTAGGGAATGAGCAGTTCTTC	CASSQLLGNEQFF
TRBV6-5	TRBJ1-1	TRBD1	-	TGTGCCAGCAGTTCTGCCGGGACAGGGGACACTGAAGCTTTCTTT	CASSSAGTGDTEAFF
TRBV6-5	TRBJ1-2	-	-	TGTGCCAGCAGTTATGACCGGGGGTATGGCTACACCTTC	CASSYDRGYGYTF
TRBV7-2	TRBJ2-1	-	-	TGTGCCAGCAGCTTAGATAGCGCCCCCTACAATGAGCAGTTCTTC	CASSLDSAPYNEQFF
TRBV12-5	TRBJ2-3	TRBD2	-	TGTGCTAGTGGTGGGGGGGAAGGCACAGATACGCAGTATTTT	CASGGGEGTDTQYF
TRBV5-1	TRBJ1-1	-	-	TGCGCCAGCAGCTTGGTAGGGGCCGGCACTGAAGCTTTCTTT	CASSLVGAGTEAFF
TRBV15	TRBJ1-5	TRBD1	-	TGTGCCACCAGCAGAGGGGACAGGGAAAATCAGCCCCAGCATTTT	CATSRGDRENQPQHF
TRBV6-5	TRBJ1-3	-	-	TGTGCCAGCAGTTACTCAGGGGGTTCTGGAAACACCATATATTTT	CASSYSGGSGNTIYF
TRBV19	TRBJ1-1	-	-	TGTGCCAGTAGTACCCTACGAGACACTGAAGCTTTCTTT	CASSTLRDTEAFF
TRBV27	TRBJ1-5	-	-	TGTGCCAGCAGTTTACAGGGGTATAGCAATCAGCCCCAGCATTTT	CASSLQGYSNQPQHF
TRBV7-2	TRBJ2-4	-	-	TGTGCCAGCAGCTTAGTAGGGAAAAACATTCAGTACTTC	CASSLVGKNIQYF
TRBV28	TRBJ2-5	-	-	TGTGCCAGCAGACCTACCGACAGCTCGTACCAAGAGACCCAGTACTTC	CASRPTDSSYQETQYF
TRBV27	TRBJ2-7	TRBD1	-	TGTGCCAGCAGTACCGGGACAGGTTCCTACGAGCAGTACTTC	CASSTGTGSYEQYF
TRBV19	TRBJ1-4	TRBD1	-	TGTGCCAGCCAGGGGGGGGCGGTTAATGAAAAACTGTTTTTT	CASQGGAVNEKLFF
TRBV9	TRBJ1-1	-	few	TGTGCCAGCAGCGTAATGGCCGGAGGTGAAGCTTTCTTT	CASSVMAGGEAFF
TRBV5-1	TRBJ1-6	-	once	TGCGCCAGCAGCTGGGCAAGTAATTCACCCCTCCACTTT	CASSWASNSPLHF
TRBV27	TRBJ2-2	TRBD2	-	TGTGCCAGCCGACCCGGGACTAGCGGGGCCTCCACCGGGGAGCTGTTTTTT	CASRPGTSGASTGELFF
TRBV15	TRBJ2-3	-	-	TGTGCCACCAGCAGACCGCATAATACGCAGTATTTT	CATSRPHNTQYF
TRBV6-4	TRBJ2-1	TRBD2	once	TGTGCCAGCAGCCAGGCTCACGGGACTAGCGGGGGCCTTCTGTACAATGAGCAGTTCTTC	CASSQAHGTSGGLLYNEQFF
TRBV5-1	TRBJ2-3	-	-	TGCGCCAGCAGCTTACAGACTTCCTCCACAGATACGCAGTATTTT	CASSLQTSSTDTQYF
TRBV5-4	TRBJ2-3	TRBD2	-	TGTGCCAGCAGCTTGGGTGCTAGCGGGGTGTACATTAGCACAGATACGCAGTATTTT	CASSLGASGVYISTDTQYF
TRBV10-3	TRBJ1-1	-	-	TGTGCCATCAGTGAGTCGGGGGGGGACACTGAAGCTTTCTTT	CAISESGGDTEAFF
TRBV10-3	TRBJ1-2	TRBD1	few	TGTGCCATCAGTTCTCAGGGGGCCACTCCCTATGGCTACACCTTC	CAISSQGATPYGYTF
TRBV4-3	TRBJ1-5	-	few	TGCGCCAGCAGCCAGGGACATGGGGGTGGGCAGCCCCAGCATTTT	CASSQGHGGGQPQHF
TRBV19	TRBJ1-2	TRBD1	-	TGTGCCAGTAGTAAGGGACAGAACTATGGCTACACCTTC	CASSKGQNYGYTF
TRBV5-1	TRBJ1-2	TRBD1	few	TGCGCCAGCAGCCCACGCCAGGACAGGGCTAGCTACACCTTC	CASSPRQDRASYTF